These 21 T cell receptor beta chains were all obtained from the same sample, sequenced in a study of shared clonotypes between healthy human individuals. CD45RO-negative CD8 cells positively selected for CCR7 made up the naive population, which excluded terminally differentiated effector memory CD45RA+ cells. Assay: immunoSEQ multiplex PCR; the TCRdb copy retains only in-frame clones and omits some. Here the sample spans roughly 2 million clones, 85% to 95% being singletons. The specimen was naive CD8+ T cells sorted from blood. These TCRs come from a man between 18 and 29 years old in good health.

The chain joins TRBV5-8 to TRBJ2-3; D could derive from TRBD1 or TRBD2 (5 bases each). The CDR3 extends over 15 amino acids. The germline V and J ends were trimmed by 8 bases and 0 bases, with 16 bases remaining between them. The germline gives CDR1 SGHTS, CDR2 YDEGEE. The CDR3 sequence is CASHSGTLSTDTQYF. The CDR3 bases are TGTGCCAGTCACTCCGGGACCCTTAGCACAGATACGCAGTATTTT.

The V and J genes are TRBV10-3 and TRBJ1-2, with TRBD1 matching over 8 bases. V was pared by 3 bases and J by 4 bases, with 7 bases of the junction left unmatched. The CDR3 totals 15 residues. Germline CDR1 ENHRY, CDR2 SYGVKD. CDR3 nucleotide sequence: TGTGCCATCAGTGACCCGGGACAGGAATTCTATGGCTACACCTTC. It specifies CAISDPGQEFYGYTF.

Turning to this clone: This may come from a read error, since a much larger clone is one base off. The CDR3 DNA reads as TGTGCCAGCAGCTCGGAGACAGCCTACGAGCAGTACTTC. As protein: CASSSETAYEQYF. V usage is TRBV11-2 and J usage is TRBJ2-7; D might be TRBD1 (5 bases). The CDR3 is made up of 13 amino acids. Germline loops: CDR1 SGHAT, CDR2 FQNNGV. Trimming left V 4 bases short and J 2 bases short, with 9 bases between. The full variable domain, completed using reference TRBV11-2 and TRBJ2-7, is EAGVAQSPRYKIIEKRQSVAFWCNPISGHATLYWYQQILGQGPKLLIQFQNNGVVDDSQLPKDRFSAERLKGVDSTLKIQPAKLEDSAVYLCASSSETAYEQYFGPGTRLTVT.

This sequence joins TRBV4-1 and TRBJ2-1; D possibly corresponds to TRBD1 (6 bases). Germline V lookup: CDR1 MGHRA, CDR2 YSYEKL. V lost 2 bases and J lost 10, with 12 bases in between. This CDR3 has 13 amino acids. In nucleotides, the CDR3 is TGCGCCAGCAGCCAAACCGGGACAAGAGAGCAGTTCTTC. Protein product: CASSQTGTREQFF.

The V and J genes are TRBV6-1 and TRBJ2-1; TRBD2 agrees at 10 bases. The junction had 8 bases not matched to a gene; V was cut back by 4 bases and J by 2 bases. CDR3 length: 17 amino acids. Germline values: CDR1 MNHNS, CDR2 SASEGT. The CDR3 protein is CASSVHLAGDTYNEQFF. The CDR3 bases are TGTGCCAGCAGTGTCCACCTAGCGGGGGATACCTACAATGAGCAGTTCTTC.

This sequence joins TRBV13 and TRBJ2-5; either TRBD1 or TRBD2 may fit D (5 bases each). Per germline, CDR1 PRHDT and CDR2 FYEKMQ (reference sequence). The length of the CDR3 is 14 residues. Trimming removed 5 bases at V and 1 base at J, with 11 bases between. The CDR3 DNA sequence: TGTGCCAGCAGCCACGGGACCTTCCAAGAGACCCAGTACTTC. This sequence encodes CASSHGTFQETQYF. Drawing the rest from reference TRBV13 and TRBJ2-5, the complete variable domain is AAGVIQSPRHLIKEKRETATLKCYPIPRHDTVYWYQQGPGQDPQFLISFYEKMQSDKGSIPDRFSAQQFSDYHSELNMSSLELGDSALYFCASSHGTFQETQYFGPGTRLLVL.

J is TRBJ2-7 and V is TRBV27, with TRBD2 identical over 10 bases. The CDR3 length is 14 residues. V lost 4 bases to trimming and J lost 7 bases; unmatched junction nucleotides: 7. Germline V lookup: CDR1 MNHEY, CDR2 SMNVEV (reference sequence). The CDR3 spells CASSSLAGALEQYF. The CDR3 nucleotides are TGTGCCAGCAGTTCCCTAGCGGGGGCCTTGGAGCAGTACTTC.

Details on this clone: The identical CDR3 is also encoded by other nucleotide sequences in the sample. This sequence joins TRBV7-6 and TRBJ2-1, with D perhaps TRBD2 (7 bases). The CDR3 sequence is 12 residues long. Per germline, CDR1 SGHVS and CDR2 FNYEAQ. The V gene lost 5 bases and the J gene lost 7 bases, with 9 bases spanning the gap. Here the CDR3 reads CASSGGANEQFF. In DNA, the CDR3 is TGTGCCAGCAGCGGGGGGGCTAATGAGCAGTTCTTC.

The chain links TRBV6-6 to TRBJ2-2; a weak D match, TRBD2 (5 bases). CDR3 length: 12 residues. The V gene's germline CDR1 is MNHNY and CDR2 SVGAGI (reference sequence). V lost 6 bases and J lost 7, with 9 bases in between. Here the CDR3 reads CASSPGVGELFF. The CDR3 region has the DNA TGTGCCAGCAGCCCCGGGGTCGGGGAGCTGTTTTTT.

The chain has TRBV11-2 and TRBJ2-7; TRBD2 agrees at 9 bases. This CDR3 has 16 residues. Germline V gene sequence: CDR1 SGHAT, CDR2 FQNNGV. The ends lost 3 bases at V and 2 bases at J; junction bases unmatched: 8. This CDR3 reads CASSFFPAGGPYEQYF. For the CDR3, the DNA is TGTGCCAGCAGCTTTTTCCCTGCGGGAGGGCCCTACGAGCAGTACTTC.

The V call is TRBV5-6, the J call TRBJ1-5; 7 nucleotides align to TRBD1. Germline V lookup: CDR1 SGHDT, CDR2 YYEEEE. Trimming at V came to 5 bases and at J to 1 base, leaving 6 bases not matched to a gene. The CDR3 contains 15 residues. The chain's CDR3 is CASSKGGGSNQPQHF. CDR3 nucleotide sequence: TGTGCCAGCAGTAAGGGAGGGGGCAGCAATCAGCCCCAGCATTTT.

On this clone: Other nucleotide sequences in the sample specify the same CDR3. The CDR3 loop reads CASSSSNTGELFF. The CDR3 coding sequence is TGTGCCAGCAGCTCCTCCAACACCGGGGAGCTGTTTTTT. V usage is TRBV7-2 and J usage is TRBJ2-2; D ambiguous. The CDR3 is 13 residues long. CDR1 is SGHTA and CDR2 is FQGNSA in the germline V gene. V was cut by 4 bases and J by 2 bases, with 5 bases left in between.

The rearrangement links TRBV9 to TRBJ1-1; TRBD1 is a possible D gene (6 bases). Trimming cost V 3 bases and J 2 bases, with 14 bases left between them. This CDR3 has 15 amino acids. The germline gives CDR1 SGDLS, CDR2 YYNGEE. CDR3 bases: TGTGCCAGCAGCGCCTCCCCGACAGGAAACACTGAAGCTTTCTTT. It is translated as CASSASPTGNTEAFF. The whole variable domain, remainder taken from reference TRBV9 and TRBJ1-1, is DSGVTQTPKHLITATGQRVTLRCSPRSGDLSVYWYQQSLDQGLQFLIQYYNGEERAKGNILERFSAQQFPDLHSELNLSSLELGDSALYFCASSASPTGNTEAFFGQGTRLTVV.

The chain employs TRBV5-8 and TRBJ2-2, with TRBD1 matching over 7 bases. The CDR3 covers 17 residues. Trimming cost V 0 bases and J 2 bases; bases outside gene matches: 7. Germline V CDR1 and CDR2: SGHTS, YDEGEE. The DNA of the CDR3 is TGTGCCAGCAGCTTGGAAAGTTGGGACAGTAACACCGGGGAGCTGTTTTTT. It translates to CASSLESWDSNTGELFF.

This CDR3 reads CASSGPAGGRETQYF. CDR3 nucleotide sequence: TGTGCCAGCAGCGGGCCGGCGGGGGGGCGAGAGACCCAGTACTTC. The chain links TRBV5-4 to TRBJ2-5; 9 bases are a match to TRBD2. Germline loops: CDR1 SGHNT, CDR2 YYREEE (reference sequence). Trimming took 4 bases from V and 4 from J; bases not matched to a gene: 8. CDR3 length: 15 residues.

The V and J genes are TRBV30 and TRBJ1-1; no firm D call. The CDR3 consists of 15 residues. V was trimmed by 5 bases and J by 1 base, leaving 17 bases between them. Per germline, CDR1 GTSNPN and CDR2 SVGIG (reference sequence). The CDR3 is CAWESPIFKNTEAFF. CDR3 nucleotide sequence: TGTGCCTGGGAAAGCCCCATCTTTAAGAACACTGAAGCTTTCTTT.

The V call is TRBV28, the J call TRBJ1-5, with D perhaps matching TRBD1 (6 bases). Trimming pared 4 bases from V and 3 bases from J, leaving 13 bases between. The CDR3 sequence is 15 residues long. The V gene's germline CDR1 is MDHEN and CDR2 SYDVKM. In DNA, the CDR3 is TGTGCCAGCAGTTGGGGGCAGAATTACAATCAGCCCCAGCATTTT. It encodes CASSWGQNYNQPQHF.

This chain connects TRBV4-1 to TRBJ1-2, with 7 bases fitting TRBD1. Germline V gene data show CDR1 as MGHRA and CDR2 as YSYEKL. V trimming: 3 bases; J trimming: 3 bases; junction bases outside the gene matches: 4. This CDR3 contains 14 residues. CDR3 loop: CASSHFGQDYGYTF. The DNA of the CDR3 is TGCGCCAGCAGCCACTTCGGACAGGACTATGGCTACACCTTC.

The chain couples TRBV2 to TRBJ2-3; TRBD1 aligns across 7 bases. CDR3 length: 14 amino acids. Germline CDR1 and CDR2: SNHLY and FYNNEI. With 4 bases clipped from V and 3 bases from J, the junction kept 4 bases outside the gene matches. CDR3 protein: CASSGTGATDTQYF. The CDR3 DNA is TGTGCCAGCAGTGGAACAGGGGCGACAGATACGCAGTATTTT.

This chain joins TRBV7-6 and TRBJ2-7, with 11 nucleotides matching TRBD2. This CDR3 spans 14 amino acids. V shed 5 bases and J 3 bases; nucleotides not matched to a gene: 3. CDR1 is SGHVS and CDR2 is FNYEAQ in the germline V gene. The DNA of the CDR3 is TGTGCCAGCAGCCCCGGGACTAGCGGCTACGAGCAGTACTTC. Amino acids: CASSPGTSGYEQYF.

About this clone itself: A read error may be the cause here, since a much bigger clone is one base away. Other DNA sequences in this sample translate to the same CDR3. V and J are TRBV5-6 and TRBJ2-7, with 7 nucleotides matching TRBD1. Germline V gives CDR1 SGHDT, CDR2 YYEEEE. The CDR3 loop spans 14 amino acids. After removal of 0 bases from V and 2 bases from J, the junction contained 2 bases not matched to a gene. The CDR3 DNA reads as TGTGCCAGCAGCTTGGGTCAGGGGGCCTACGAGCAGTACTTC. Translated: CASSLGQGAYEQYF.